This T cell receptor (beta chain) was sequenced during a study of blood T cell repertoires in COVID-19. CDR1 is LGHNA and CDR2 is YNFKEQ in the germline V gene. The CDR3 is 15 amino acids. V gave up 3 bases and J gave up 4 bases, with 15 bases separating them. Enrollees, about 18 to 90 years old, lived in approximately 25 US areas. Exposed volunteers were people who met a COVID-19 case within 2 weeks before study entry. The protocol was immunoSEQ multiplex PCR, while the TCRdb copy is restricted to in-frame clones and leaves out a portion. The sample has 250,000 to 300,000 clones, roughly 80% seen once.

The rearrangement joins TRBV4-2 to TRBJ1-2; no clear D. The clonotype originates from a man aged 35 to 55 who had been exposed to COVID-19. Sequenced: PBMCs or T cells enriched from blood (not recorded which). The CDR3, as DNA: TGTGCCAGCAGCCAGGCCAATACAGAGCTCTATGGCTACACCTTC. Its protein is CASSQANTELYGYTF.